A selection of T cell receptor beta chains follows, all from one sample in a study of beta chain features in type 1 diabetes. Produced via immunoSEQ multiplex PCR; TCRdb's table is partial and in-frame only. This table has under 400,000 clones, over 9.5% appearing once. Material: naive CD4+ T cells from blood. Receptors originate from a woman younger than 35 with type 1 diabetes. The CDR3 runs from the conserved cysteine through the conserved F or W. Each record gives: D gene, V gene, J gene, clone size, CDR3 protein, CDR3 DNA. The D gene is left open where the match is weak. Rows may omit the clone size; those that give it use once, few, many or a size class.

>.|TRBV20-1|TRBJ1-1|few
CSVAEATEAFF
TGCAGTGTAGCCGAGGCCACTGAAGCTTTCTTT
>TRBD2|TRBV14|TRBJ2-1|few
CASSQDRGSQQFF
TGTGCCAGCAGCCAAGATCGCGGGAGCCAGCAGTTCTTC
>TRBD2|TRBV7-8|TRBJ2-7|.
CASNTPPGRRGLAGPYEQYF
TGTGCCAGCAACACCCCACCGGGACGGAGGGGACTAGCGGGCCCCTACGAGCAGTACTTC
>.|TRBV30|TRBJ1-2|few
CAWKVFGGYTF
TGTGCCTGGAAGGTATTCGGGGGCTACACCTTC
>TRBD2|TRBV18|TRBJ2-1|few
CASSRFFGSFRRGGENEQFF
TGTGCCAGCTCACGATTTTTCGGGAGTTTTCGGCGGGGGGGCGAGAATGAGCAGTTCTTC
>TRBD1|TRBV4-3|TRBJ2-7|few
CASSQESTGFSYEQYF
TGCGCCAGCAGCCAGGAATCGACAGGGTTTTCCTACGAGCAGTACTTC
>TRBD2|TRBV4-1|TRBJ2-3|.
CASSQDRGSGSPDTQYF
TGCGCCAGCAGCCAAGATCGGGGTAGCGGGAGCCCAGATACGCAGTATTTT
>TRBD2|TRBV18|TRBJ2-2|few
CASSPMKGFLAGVTGELFF
TGTGCCAGCTCACCAATGAAAGGATTCCTAGCGGGAGTCACCGGGGAGCTGTTTTTT
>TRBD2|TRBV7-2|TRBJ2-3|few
CASTAGGGDTQYF
TGTGCCAGCACAGCGGGAGGGGGAGATACGCAGTATTTT
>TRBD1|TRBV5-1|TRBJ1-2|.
CASSLGQVPNGYTF
TGCGCCAGCAGCCTTGGACAGGTTCCTAATGGCTACACCTTC
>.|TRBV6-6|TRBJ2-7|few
CASSVRAQSGEQYF
TGTGCCAGCAGTGTCAGGGCCCAGTCGGGCGAGCAGTACTTC
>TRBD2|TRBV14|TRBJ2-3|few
CASSLRRGSGLAADTQYF
TGTGCCAGCAGCCTTAGGCGGGGTTCGGGACTAGCGGCAGATACGCAGTATTTT
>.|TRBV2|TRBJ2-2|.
CASSEGTGTGELFF
TGTGCCAGCAGTGAGGGTACGGGCACCGGGGAGCTGTTTTTT
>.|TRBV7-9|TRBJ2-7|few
CASSLGRELNEQYF
TGTGCCAGCAGCTTGGGCAGGGAACTAAACGAGCAGTACTTC
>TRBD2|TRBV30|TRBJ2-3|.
CAWEKGLPGKDTQYF
TGTGCCTGGGAAAAGGGACTACCGGGGAAGGATACGCAGTATTTT
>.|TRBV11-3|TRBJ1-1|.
CASSASLATEAFF
TGTGCCAGCAGCGCTTCCCTAGCGACTGAAGCTTTCTTT
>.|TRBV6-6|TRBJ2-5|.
CASSYGSYQETQYF
TGTGCCAGCAGTTACGGCAGTTACCAAGAGACCCAGTACTTC
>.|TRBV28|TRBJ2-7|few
CASSFQDGNEQYF
TGTGCCAGCAGTTTTCAGGACGGGAACGAGCAGTACTTC
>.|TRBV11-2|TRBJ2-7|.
CASSSARRQYF
TGTGCCAGCAGCTCCGCTCGGAGGCAGTACTTC
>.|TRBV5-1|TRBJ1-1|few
CASSLDSAYTEAFF
TGCGCCAGCAGCTTGGACAGTGCTTACACTGAAGCTTTCTTT
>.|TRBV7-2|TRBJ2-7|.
CASSLSASYEQYF
TGTGCCAGCAGCTTGAGCGCCTCCTACGAGCAGTACTTC
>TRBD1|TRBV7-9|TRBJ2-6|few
CASSPGFGTVVSGANVLTF
TGTGCCAGCAGCCCCGGTTTCGGGACAGTAGTCTCTGGGGCCAACGTCCTGACTTTC
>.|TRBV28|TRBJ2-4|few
CASRGRGSNIQYF
TGTGCCAGCAGGGGCAGGGGCTCGAACATTCAGTACTTC
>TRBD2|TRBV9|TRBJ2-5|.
CASSVEGGRETQYF
TGTGCCAGCAGCGTAGAAGGCGGGAGAGAGACCCAGTACTTC
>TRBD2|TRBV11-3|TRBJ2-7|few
CASSLRGGRTDEQYF
TGTGCCAGCAGCTTACGCGGCGGGAGAACGGACGAGCAGTACTTC
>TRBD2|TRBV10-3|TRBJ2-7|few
CATRTSGRTYEQYF
TGTGCCACCCGGACTAGCGGGAGGACCTACGAGCAGTACTTC
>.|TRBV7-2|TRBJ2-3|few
CASSFSGDTQYF
TGTGCCAGCAGCTTCAGCGGAGATACGCAGTATTTT
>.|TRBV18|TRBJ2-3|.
CASSPDYTDTQYF
TGTGCCAGCTCACCTGACTACACAGATACGCAGTATTTT